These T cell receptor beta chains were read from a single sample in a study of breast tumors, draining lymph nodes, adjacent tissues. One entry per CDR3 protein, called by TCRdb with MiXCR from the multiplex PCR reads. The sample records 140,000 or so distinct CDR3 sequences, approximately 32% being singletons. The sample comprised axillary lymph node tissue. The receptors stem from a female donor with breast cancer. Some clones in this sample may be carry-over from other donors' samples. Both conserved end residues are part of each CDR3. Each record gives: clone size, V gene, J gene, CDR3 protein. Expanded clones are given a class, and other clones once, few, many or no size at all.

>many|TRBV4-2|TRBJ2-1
CASSHLLAEYNEQFF
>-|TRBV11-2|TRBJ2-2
CASSPDNLGELFF
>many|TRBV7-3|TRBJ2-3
CASSLSVGVPDTQYF
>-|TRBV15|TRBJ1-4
CATSRVGGGEKLFF
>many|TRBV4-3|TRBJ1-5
CASSPNTWGDQPQHF
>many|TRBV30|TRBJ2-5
CAWTMAGNPETQYF
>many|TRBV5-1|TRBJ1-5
CASSEGQGGNQPQHF
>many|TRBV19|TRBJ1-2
CASSIFNGYTF
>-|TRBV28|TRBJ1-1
CASRDGPTEAFF
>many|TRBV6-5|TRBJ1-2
CASSHSGAGVYGYTF
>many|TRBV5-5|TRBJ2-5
CASSLRRPLVETQYF
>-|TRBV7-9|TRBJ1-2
CASSLERGSVGGYPF
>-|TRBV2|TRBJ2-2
CASSEASGGIGELPF
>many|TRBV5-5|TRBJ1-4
CASSPHPGGNEKLFF
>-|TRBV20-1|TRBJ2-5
CSARGLAGSQYF
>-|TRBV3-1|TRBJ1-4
CASSHRTGVNEKLFF
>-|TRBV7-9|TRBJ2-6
CASSAEGANVLTF
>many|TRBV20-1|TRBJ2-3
CSASARVGTDTQYF
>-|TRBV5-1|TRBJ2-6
CASSLGRSGDNVLTF
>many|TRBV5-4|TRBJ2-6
CASSSGYSGANVLTF
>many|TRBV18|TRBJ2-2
CASSPQGYANTGELFF
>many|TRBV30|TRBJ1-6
CAWSRAENSPLHF
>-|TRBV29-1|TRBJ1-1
CSVEPQETMNTEAFF
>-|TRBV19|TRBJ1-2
CASSRTPGGYTF
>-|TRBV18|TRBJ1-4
CASSPSDRRNEKLFF
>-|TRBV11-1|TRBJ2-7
CASSRDNYAQYF
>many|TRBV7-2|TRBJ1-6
CASSPGGRVSPLHF
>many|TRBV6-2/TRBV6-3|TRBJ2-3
CASLHRTSGRADTQYF
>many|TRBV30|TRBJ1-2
CAWSRDSTTGHGYTF
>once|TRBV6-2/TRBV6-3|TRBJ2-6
CASSLLQFDASGANVLTF
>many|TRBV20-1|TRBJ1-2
CSAREGGLGGYTF
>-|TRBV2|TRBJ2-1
CASSARSPLAGVEQFF
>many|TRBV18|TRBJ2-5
CASSPAGLAGGQETQYF
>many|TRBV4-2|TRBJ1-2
CASSQDPGANYGYTF
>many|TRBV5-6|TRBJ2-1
CASSLGSSYNEQFF
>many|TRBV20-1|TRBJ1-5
CSGQHSNQPQHF
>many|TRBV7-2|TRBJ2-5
CASSLEGLAGGPRGTQYF
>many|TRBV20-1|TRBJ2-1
CSALNRAGGQSEQFF
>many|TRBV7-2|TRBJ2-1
CASSLGGRQFF
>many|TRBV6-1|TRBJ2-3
CASSEGSGGADTQYF
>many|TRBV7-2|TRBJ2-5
CASSQLGETQYF
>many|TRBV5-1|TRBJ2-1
CASGWTRRDEQFF
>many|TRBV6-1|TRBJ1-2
CASRSSLSGQLYGYTF
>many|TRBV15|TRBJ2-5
CATSRDQGGGETQYF
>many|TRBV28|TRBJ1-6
CASSSGQGYNSPLHF
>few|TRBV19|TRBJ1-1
CASSKQDLNTEAFF
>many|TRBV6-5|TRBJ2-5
CASSYGLAGFQETQYF
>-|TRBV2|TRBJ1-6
CASRHGTGGKSPLHF
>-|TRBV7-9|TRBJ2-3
CASWDSGGSTDTQYF
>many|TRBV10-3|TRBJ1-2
CAISEHQGGGYTF
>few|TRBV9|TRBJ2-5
CASSGDSGGETQSF
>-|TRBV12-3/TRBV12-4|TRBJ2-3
CASSFLQEQYF
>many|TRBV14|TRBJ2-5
CASSRRTQETQYF
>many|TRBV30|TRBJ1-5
CAWSSGQGGQPQHF
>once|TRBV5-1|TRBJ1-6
CASSLTGTSPLHF
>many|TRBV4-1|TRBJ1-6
CASSQVRADNSPLHF
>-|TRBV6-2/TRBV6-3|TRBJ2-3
CASSSGQNLDTQYF
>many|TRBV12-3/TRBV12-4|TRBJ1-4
CASSFTGPNEKLFF
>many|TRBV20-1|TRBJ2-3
CSASRGGWADTQYF